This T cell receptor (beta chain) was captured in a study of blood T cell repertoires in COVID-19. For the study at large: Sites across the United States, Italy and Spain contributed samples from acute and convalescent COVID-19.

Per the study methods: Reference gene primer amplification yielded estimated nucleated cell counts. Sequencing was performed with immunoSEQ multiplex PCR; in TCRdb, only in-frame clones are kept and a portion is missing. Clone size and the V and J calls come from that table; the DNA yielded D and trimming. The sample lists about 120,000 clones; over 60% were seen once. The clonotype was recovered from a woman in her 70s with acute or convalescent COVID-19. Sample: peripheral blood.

CDR3 sequence reads: CASSQSWRGKQFF. Written as DNA, the CDR3 is TGTGCCAGCAGCCAATCCTGGCGGGGCAAGCAGTTCTTC. The chain links TRBV3-1 (or the pseudogene TRBV3-2) to TRBJ2-1, with a possible D match to TRBD2 (6 bases). Trimming pared 2 bases from V and 11 bases from J, leaving 13 bases between. The CDR3 length is 13 residues. CDR1 and CDR2 from the germline V gene are LGHDT and YNNKEL (reference sequence).